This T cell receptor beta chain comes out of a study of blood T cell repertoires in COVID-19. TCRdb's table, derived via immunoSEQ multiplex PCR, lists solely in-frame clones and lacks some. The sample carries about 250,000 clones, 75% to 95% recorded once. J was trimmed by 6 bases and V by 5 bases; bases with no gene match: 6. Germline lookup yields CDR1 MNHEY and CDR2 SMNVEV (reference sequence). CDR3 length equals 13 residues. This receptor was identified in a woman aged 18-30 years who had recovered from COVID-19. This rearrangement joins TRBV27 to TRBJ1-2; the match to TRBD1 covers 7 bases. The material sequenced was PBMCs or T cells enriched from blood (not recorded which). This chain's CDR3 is CASSQQGYNGYTF. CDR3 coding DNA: TGTGCCAGCAGTCAACAGGGGTATAATGGCTACACCTTC.